The 16 T cell receptor beta chains listed next were all sequenced from one sample in a study of glioma-infiltrating T cells. Amplification of TCR alpha and beta CDR3 regions from RNA used iRepertoire nested multiplex PCR. TCRdb passed the multiplex PCR reads through MiXCR, listing each CDR3 protein once. The table includes about 130,000 distinct CDR3 sequences, around 25% detected once. Sequenced input: glioma tissue, nonneoplastic brain tissue, or PBMCs (not recorded which). Every receptor here comes from a human donor with low-grade glioma or glioblastoma, undergoing nonglioma brain surgery, or in good health (not recorded which).

The chain combines TRBV18 with TRBJ2-1; D is unresolved. Germline CDR1 reads KGHSH; CDR2 reads LQKENI. The CDR3 runs to 17 residues. Trimming left V 0 bases short and J 0 bases short, with 12 bases between. For the CDR3, the DNA is TGTGCCAGCTCACCACCATCTGGAGATCGCTCCTACAATGAGCAGTTCTTC. Encoded protein: CASSPPSGDRSYNEQFF.

This clonotype has only a few counts. The CDR3 region is CASSVPGGNTIYF. The CDR3 DNA reads as TGTGCCAGCAGCGTACCCGGCGGAAACACCATATATTTT. This chain connects TRBV6-1 to TRBJ1-3; D is uncertain. CDR3 size: 13 residues. The V end was cut by 6 bases, the J end by 4 bases, with 10 bases between. The germline V gene encodes CDR1 MNHNS and CDR2 SASEGT.

This clonotype appeared many times. V and J are TRBV28 and TRBJ1-1, with no clear D. The CDR3 length is 12 residues. Germline V gene lookup returns CDR1 MDHEN and CDR2 SYDVKM. V lost 3 bases and J lost 5, with 7 bases in between. CDR3 protein: CASSLRRTEAFF. CDR3 in DNA: TGTGCCAGCAGTTTGCGGAGGACTGAAGCTTTCTTT.

The J gene is TRBJ1-1, the V gene TRBV19, with TRBD1 identical over 9 bases. Germline V CDR1 and CDR2: LNHDA, SQIVND (reference sequence). The V and J ends lost 3 bases and 4 bases, in that order; junction bases with no gene match: 3. The length of the CDR3 is 14 residues. The chain's CDR3 is CASSIGTGSTEAFF. The DNA for the CDR3 is TGTGCCAGTAGTATCGGGACAGGGTCCACTGAAGCTTTCTTT.

The genes are TRBV25-1 and TRBJ1-6; D gene unclear. CDR3 length: 11 amino acids. V was shortened by 5 bases and J by 9 bases, with 5 bases between the two germline ends. Germline lookup yields CDR1 MGHDK and CDR2 SYGVNS. The DNA of the CDR3 is TGTGCCAGCAGTACTTGTTCACCCCTCCACTTT. It specifies CASSTCSPLHF.

For this clonotype: A read error is possible here, since a much larger clone lies one base away. V is TRBV6-5 and J is TRBJ2-3; 10 bases are shared with TRBD2. The CDR3 has 16 amino acids. CDR1 is MNHEY, CDR2 SVGAGI, per germline. The DNA of the CDR3 is TGTGCCAGCGCACCCCTTAGCGGGGGGTCCCCAGATACGAAGTATTTT. It codes for CASAPLSGGSPDTKYF.

This clonotype was counted many times. V is TRBV6-1 and J is TRBJ2-1; D uncertain. Between the trimmed V and J ends, which lost 6 bases and 0 bases, there was a span of 9 bases. CDR3 size: 14 residues. From germline, CDR1 is MNHNS and CDR2 SASEGT. The CDR3 sequence is CASSSPGSYNEQFF. The CDR3 bases are TGTGCCAGCAGCTCGCCTGGCTCCTACAATGAGCAGTTCTTC.

This clonotype was counted at least ten times. V and J are TRBV20-1 and TRBJ1-1; D is ambiguous. The V gene lost 0 bases and the J gene lost 5 bases, with 7 bases spanning the gap. The CDR3 spans 12 residues. Germline loops: CDR1 DFQATT, CDR2 SNEGSKA (reference sequence). The CDR3 nucleotides read TGCAGTGCTAGAGAGGGAAGAACTGAAGCTTTCTTT. The encoded protein is CSAREGRTEAFF.

To note about this clonotype: A single base separates this from a much larger clone, so it may be a read error. V gene TRBV20-1 combines with J gene TRBJ2-7; TRBD2 matches 8 bases. The CDR3 loop spans 13 amino acids. CDR1 and CDR2 (germline): DFQATT, SNEGSKA (reference sequence). CDR3 sequence (DNA): TGCAGTGCTATAGCGGGGCGCTACTACGGGCAGTACGTC. This encodes CSAIAGRYYGQYV.

This clonotype was seen ten or more times. The genes are TRBV6-1 and TRBJ2-7; the D gene is possibly TRBD1 (7 bases). The V and J ends lost 6 bases and 2 bases respectively, with 11 bases between them. The CDR3 is 13 residues long. Germline V gene sequence: CDR1 MNHNS, CDR2 SASEGT. The CDR3 sequence: CASREGTAYEQYV. In DNA form, the CDR3 reads TGTGCCAGCAGGGAGGGGACAGCCTACGAGCAGTACGTC.

This clonotype was observed many times. The chain has TRBV27 and TRBJ1-1, with D possibly being TRBD1 (6 bases). Trimming removed 7 bases at V and 0 bases at J, with 18 bases between. This CDR3 is 16 amino acids long. Looked up from germline, CDR1 is MNHEY and CDR2 is SMNVEV (reference sequence). CDR3 bases: TGTGCCAGCAATCACCTGAGACAGGCCTTGAACACTGAAGCTTTCTTT. Its protein product is CASNHLRQALNTEAFF.

The genes are TRBV2 and TRBJ2-1, with 7 bases fitting TRBD1. Looked up from germline, CDR1 is SNHLY and CDR2 is FYNNEI. This CDR3 has 15 residues. V dropped 8 bases and J dropped 4; count of bases not matched to a gene: 11. In DNA, the CDR3 is TGTGCCAGCTGCGACCGGGACAGCCTGTACAATGAGCAGTTCTTC. Amino acid sequence: CASCDRDSLYNEQFF.

The gene calls are TRBV19 and TRBJ2-4; 8 bases agree with TRBD1. Trimming at V came to 8 bases and at J to 9 bases, leaving 9 bases not matched to a gene. CDR3 size: 13 residues. Per the germline V gene, CDR1 is LNHDA and CDR2 is SQIVND (reference sequence). CDR3 amino acids: CASSQGARSIQYF. The CDR3 nucleotides read TGTGCCAGTTCTCAGGGGGCAAGGAGCATTCAGTACTTC.

This clonotype was found a few times. The rearrangement uses TRBV7-7 and TRBJ1-4; D unclear. V was pared by 8 bases and J by 0 bases, with 4 bases between. The germline CDR1 and CDR2 sequences are SSHAT and FNYEAQ (reference sequence). The CDR3 length is 12 residues. DNA of the CDR3: TGTGCCAGCGGACCAACTAATGAAAAACTGTTTTTT. Translation gives CASGPTNEKLFF.

This clonotype occurred many times. The gene calls are TRBV6-6 and TRBJ2-3; D remains unclear. In germline, CDR1 is MNHNY, CDR2 SVGAGI (reference sequence). V dropped 1 base and J dropped 3 bases, with 14 bases sitting between them. The CDR3 is 16 residues long. The CDR3 DNA sequence: TGTGCCAGCAGTTACTTAGGGTACAGCAGGACAGATACGCAGTATTTT. As protein: CASSYLGYSRTDTQYF.

This clonotype was seen many times. This rearrangement joins TRBV4-1 to TRBJ2-3, with a weak D call TRBD2 (5 bases). Trimming cost V 0 bases and J 4 bases, with 11 bases left between them. This CDR3 contains 15 residues. Germline V gene sequence: CDR1 MGHRA, CDR2 YSYEKL. CDR3: CASSQEVSASDTQYF. The CDR3 nucleotides read TGCGCCAGCAGCCAAGAAGTTAGCGCTTCAGATACGCAGTATTTT.